These 12 T cell receptor beta chains share one sample of origin, sequenced in a study of blood T cell dynamics during melanoma immunotherapy. Time point meaning: pre-treatment baseline. Libraries were prepared by immunoSEQ multiplex PCR; TCRdb keeps only in-frame clonotypes and omits some of them. The repertoire holds 9,500 or so clones, with about 89% as singletons. Sample: blood, taken from a patient treated with checkpoint blockade. The receptors shown here come from a human donor with melanoma.

The chain recombines TRBV30 with TRBJ1-2; D perhaps matches TRBD1 (5 bases). Deletions cut 1 base from V and 2 bases from J, with 8 bases between. The CDR3 is made up of 13 amino acids. Germline assignment: CDR1 GTSNPN and CDR2 SVGIG (reference sequence). The CDR3 region has the DNA TGTGCCTGGAGTGGAGGGGACAACTATGGCTACACCTTC. It yields the protein CAWSGGDNYGYTF.

The chain has TRBV28 and TRBJ2-2; D might be TRBD2 (7 bases). CDR3 length: 16 amino acids. With 4 bases removed from V and 5 bases from J, the gap between germline ends came to 17 bases. The germline V gene encodes CDR1 MDHEN and CDR2 SYDVKM. As DNA, the CDR3 is TGTGCCAGCAGTTATCTGGGGGGGCTAGGTACCGGGGAGCTGTTTTTT. This encodes CASSYLGGLGTGELFF.

This chain joins TRBV7-2 and TRBJ2-2; possibly TRBD1 for D (6 bases). Germline values: CDR1 SGHTA, CDR2 FQGNSA. CDR3 length: 16 residues. The V end was cut by 5 bases, the J end by 4 bases, with 17 bases between. CDR3: CASSRGGGLLTGELFF. DNA for the CDR3: TGTGCCAGCAGCCGAGGGGGTGGACTCCTCACCGGGGAGCTGTTTTTT.

V and J are TRBV5-1 and TRBJ1-1; 7 positions match TRBD1. CDR1 and CDR2 (germline): SGHRS, YFSETQ. Trimming cost V 5 bases and J 6 bases; bases outside gene matches: 7. The length of the CDR3 is 13 residues. The DNA for the CDR3 is TGCGCCAGCAGTTTCTTCCAGGGGGCTGAAGCTTTCTTT. This gives the protein CASSFFQGAEAFF.

The genes are TRBV2 and TRBJ2-2, with TRBD1 matching over 7 bases. The CDR3 spans 13 residues. V dropped 6 bases and J dropped 5; count of bases not matched to a gene: 3. From germline, CDR1 is SNHLY and CDR2 FYNNEI. In nucleotides, the CDR3 is TGTGCCAGCAGCGCACAGGGGACCGGGGAGCTGTTTTTT. Translated: CASSAQGTGELFF.

The chain links TRBV7-9 to TRBJ2-3; 10 bases fit TRBD2. V shed 5 bases, J shed 7 bases, and the junction held 12 bases outside the gene matches. CDR1 and CDR2 from the germline V gene are SEHNR and FQNEAQ (reference sequence). This CDR3 has 16 residues. Here the CDR3 DNA reads TGTGCCAGCAGCCCTCCAGCGGGAGGGGGTGCAAATACGCAGTATTTT. It codes for CASSPPAGGGANTQYF.

J is TRBJ2-2 and V is TRBV7-9; 7 bases fit TRBD1. Germline-derived CDR1 and CDR2 are SEHNR and FQNEAQ (reference sequence). The V and J ends lost 2 bases and 4 bases, in that order; junction bases with no gene match: 4. The CDR3 consists of 15 residues. CDR3 protein: CASSLRTGGTGELFF. In nucleotides, the CDR3 is TGTGCCAGCAGCTTACGGACAGGCGGCACCGGGGAGCTGTTTTTT. Using reference TRBV7-9 and TRBJ2-2 for the parts outside the CDR3, the full variable domain is DTGVSQNPRHKITKRGQNVTFRCDPISEHNRLYWYRQTLGQGPEFLTYFQNEAQLEKSRLLSDRFSAERPKGSFSTLEIQRTEQGDSAMYLCASSLRTGGTGELFFGEGSRLTVL.

J is TRBJ2-2 and V is TRBV6-4; D remains ambiguous. The CDR3 extends over 14 amino acids. Germline CDR1 is MRHNA and CDR2 is SNTAGT. The ends were cut back, 6 bases at V and 1 base at J, with 9 bases in the middle. The CDR3: CASRRVVNTGELFF. In DNA, the CDR3 is TGTGCCAGCAGAAGGGTCGTGAACACCGGGGAGCTGTTTTTT.

Only one count was recorded for this clone. The rearrangement links TRBV9 to TRBJ2-1, with D maybe TRBD2 (5 bases). V was shortened by 0 bases and J by 6 bases, with 19 bases between the two germline ends. Per the germline V gene, CDR1 is SGDLS and CDR2 is YYNGEE. CDR3 size: 17 residues. CDR3 nucleotides: TGTGCCAGCAGCGTAGCCCCGACCCCCCGCCGGGGCAATGAGCAGTTCTTC. This codes for CASSVAPTPRRGNEQFF. Using reference TRBV9 and TRBJ2-1 for the parts outside the CDR3, the full variable domain is DSGVTQTPKHLITATGQRVTLRCSPRSGDLSVYWYQQSLDQGLQFLIQYYNGEERAKGNILERFSAQQFPDLHSELNLSSLELGDSALYFCASSVAPTPRRGNEQFFGPGTRLTVL.

The chain joins TRBV7-8 to TRBJ1-5; 7 bases are a match to TRBD1. Per germline, CDR1 SGHVS and CDR2 FQNEAQ. This CDR3 has 16 residues. With 4 bases clipped from V and 0 bases from J, the junction kept 6 bases outside the gene matches. The CDR3 is CASSSGQLYSNQPQHF. CDR3 bases: TGTGCCAGCAGCTCGGGACAGTTGTATAGCAATCAGCCCCAGCATTTT.

The chain joins TRBV18 to TRBJ2-5; D is perhaps TRBD1 (5 bases). Germline-derived CDR1 and CDR2 are KGHSH and LQKENI. V was trimmed by 3 bases and J by 5 bases, leaving 10 bases between them. The CDR3 length is 13 residues. CDR3 residues: CASSPGKGETQYF. The CDR3 coding sequence is TGTGCCAGCTCACCGGGGAAGGGGGAGACCCAGTACTTC.

The chain recombines TRBV5-4 with TRBJ2-1, with D uncertain. This CDR3 region has 13 residues. V was clipped by 0 bases and J by 7 bases, with 8 bases between them. Germline CDR1 and CDR2: SGHNT and YYREEE (reference sequence). This chain's CDR3 is CASSLGPENEQFF. For the CDR3, the DNA is TGTGCCAGCAGCTTGGGTCCGGAGAATGAGCAGTTCTTC. Complete variable domain (other parts from reference TRBV5-4 and TRBJ2-1): ETGVTQSPTHLIKTRGQQVTLRCSSQSGHNTVSWYQQALGQGPQFIFQYYREEENGRGNFPPRFSGLQFPNYSSELNVNALELDDSALYLCASSLGPENEQFFGPGTRLTVL.